This T cell receptor (beta chain) was obtained from a study of OX40 agonist ivuxolimab in advanced cancers. Turning to the study itself: Administration of intravenous ivuxolimab to patients occurred every 2 weeks at 0.01 to 10 mg/kg.

With respect to this clone: Its antigen is as yet unknown.

Study observations and caveats: Fewer expanded clones were found on average in CD4+ than in CD8+ T cells.

With 7 bases removed from V and 0 bases from J, the gap between germline ends came to 14 bases. The CDR3 spans 15 residues. The V gene's germline CDR1 is LNHDA and CDR2 SQIVND (reference sequence). Some clones are missing from TCRdb's copy, which holds only in-frame ones; the method was immunoSEQ multiplex PCR. The repertoire includes 40,000 to 45,000 clones, 70% to 90% of them detected once, and about 14% sits in the top ten. V gene TRBV19 combines with J gene TRBJ2-3, with D possibly being TRBD2 (6 bases). The origin of this receptor is an adult with an advanced solid tumor such as melanoma, head and neck, liver or kidney cancer. This specimen was CD4+ or CD8+ T cells sorted from blood, taken in a trial of the OX40 agonist ivuxolimab. CDR3 loop: CASTDGSGSTDTQYF. CDR3 coding DNA: TGTGCCAGTACCGACGGTAGCGGAAGCACAGATACGCAGTATTTT. The whole variable domain, remainder taken from reference TRBV19 and TRBJ2-3, is DGGITQSPKYLFRKEGQNVTLSCEQNLNHDAMYWYRQDPGQGLRLIYYSQIVNDFQKGDIAEGYSVSREKKESFPLTVTSAQKNPTAFYLCASTDGSGSTDTQYFGPGTRLTVL.